The entry that follows covers one TCR beta chain sequence. Germline lookup yields CDR1 MRHNA and CDR2 SNTAGT. V gave up 7 bases and J gave up 0 bases; unmatched junction bases: 18. The CDR3 loop spans 19 amino acids. The method was immunoSEQ multiplex PCR; TCRdb's version includes in-frame clones alone and lacks a portion of them. This sample yields roughly 200,000 clones, of which about 77% are seen a single time; 2.5% to 3% belongs to the top ten. This sample was included in a study of blood T cell repertoires in COVID-19. The sample taken for sequencing was peripheral blood. This TCR derives from an elderly woman with active or convalescent COVID-19. The chain is built from TRBV6-4 and TRBJ1-5, with 7 bases that match TRBD1. The CDR3: CASINPGQKQTYSNQPQHF. Written as DNA, the CDR3 is TGTGCCAGCATTAATCCGGGACAGAAACAAACCTATAGCAATCAGCCCCAGCATTTT.